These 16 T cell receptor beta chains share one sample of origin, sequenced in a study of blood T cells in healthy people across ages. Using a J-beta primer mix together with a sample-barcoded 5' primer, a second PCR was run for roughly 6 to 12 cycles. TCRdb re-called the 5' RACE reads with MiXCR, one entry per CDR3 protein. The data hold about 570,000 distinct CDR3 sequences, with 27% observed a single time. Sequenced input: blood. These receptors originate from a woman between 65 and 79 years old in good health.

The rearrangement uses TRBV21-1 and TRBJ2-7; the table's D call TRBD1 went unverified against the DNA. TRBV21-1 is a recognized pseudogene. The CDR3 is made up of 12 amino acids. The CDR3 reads CASSKPRGEQYF. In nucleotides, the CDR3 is TGTGCCAGCAGCAAACCACGGGGGGAGCAGTACTTC.

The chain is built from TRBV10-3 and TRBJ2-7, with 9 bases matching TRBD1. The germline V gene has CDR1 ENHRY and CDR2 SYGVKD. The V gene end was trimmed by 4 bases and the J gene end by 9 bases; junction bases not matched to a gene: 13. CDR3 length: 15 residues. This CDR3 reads CAISGSGTGSTAQYF. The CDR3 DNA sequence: TGTGCCATCAGTGGGTCCGGGACAGGGTCCACAGCGCAGTACTTC.

The CDR3 region is CASSQGRGTSGGETQYF. The CDR3 bases are TGCGCCAGCAGCCAGGGACGAGGGACTAGCGGGGGAGAGACCCAGTACTTC. The chain uses TRBV4-3 and TRBJ2-5, with TRBD2 matching 14 bases. CDR3 length equals 17 residues. V shed 3 bases, J shed 4 bases, and the junction held 7 bases outside the gene matches. CDR1 and CDR2 from the germline V gene are LGHNA and YSLEER.

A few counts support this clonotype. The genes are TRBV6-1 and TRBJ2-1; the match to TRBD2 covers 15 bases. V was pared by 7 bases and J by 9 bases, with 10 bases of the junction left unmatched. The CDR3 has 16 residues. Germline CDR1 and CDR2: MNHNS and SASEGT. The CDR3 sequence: CASTFTGTSGGSEQFF. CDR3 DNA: TGTGCCAGCACCTTCACCGGGACTAGCGGGGGGAGTGAGCAGTTCTTC.

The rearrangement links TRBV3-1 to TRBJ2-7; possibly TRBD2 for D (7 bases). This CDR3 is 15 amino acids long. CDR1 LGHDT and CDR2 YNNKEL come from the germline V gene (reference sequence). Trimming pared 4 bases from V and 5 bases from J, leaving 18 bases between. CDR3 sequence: CASSLRGGGTDEQYF. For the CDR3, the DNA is TGTGCCAGCAGCCTTAGGGGCGGGGGCACCGACGAGCAGTACTTC.

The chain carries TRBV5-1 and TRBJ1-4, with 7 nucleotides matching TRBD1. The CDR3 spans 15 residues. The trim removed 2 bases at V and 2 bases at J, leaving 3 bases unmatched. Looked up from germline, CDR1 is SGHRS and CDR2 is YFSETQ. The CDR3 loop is CASSFLGQTNEKLFF. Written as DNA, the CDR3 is TGCGCCAGCAGCTTCTTGGGACAGACTAATGAAAAACTGTTTTTT.

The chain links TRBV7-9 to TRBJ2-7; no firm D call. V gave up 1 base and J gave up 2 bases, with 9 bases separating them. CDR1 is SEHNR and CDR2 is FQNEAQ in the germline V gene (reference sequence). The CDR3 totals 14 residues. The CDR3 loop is CASSLDTVTYEQYF. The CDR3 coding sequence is TGTGCCAGCAGCTTAGATACAGTAACCTACGAGCAGTACTTC.

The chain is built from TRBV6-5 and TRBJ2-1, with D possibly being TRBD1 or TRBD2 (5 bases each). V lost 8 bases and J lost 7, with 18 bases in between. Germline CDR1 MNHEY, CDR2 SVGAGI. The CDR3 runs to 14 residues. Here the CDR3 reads CASEGIMGGNEQFF. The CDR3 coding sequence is TGTGCCAGCGAGGGGATAATGGGTGGGAATGAGCAGTTCTTC.

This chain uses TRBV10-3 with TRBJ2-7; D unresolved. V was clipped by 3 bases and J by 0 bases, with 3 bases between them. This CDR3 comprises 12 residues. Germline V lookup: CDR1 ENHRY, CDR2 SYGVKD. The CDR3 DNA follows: TGTGCCATCAGTGATACCTCCTACGAGCAGTACTTC. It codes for CAISDTSYEQYF.

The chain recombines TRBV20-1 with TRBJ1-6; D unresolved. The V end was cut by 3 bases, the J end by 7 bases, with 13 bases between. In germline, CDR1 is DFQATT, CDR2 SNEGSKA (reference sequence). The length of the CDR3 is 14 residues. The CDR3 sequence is CSASYGAGNSPLHF. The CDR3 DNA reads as TGCAGTGCTAGTTACGGAGCGGGAAATTCACCCCTCCACTTT.

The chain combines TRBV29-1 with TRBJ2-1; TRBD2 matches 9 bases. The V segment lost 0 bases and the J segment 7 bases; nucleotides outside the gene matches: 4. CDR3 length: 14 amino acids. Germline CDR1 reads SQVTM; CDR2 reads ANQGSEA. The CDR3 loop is CSVEEAGGPNEQFF. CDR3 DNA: TGCAGCGTTGAAGAGGCGGGAGGGCCGAATGAGCAGTTCTTC.

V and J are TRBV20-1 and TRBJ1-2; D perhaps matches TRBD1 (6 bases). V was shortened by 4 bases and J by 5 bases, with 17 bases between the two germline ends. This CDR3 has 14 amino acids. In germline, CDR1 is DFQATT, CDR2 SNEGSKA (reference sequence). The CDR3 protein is CSAIGPGEGYGYTF. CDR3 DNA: TGCAGTGCTATTGGTCCAGGGGAAGGTTATGGCTACACCTTC.

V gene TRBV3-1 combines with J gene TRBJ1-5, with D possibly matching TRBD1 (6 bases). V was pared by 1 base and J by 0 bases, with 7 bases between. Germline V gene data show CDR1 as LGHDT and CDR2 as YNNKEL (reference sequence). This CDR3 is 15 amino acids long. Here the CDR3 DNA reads TGTGCCAGCAGCCAAGGGACAGCTAGCAATCAGCCCCAGCATTTT. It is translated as CASSQGTASNQPQHF.

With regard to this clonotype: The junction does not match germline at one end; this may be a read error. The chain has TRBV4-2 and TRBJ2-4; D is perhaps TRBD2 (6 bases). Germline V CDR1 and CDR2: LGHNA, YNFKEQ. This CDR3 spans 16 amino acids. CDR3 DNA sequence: TGTGCCAGCAGCCTACGGGACTCCCTAGCCAAAAACACTCAGTACTTC. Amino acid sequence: CASSLRDSLAKNTQYF.

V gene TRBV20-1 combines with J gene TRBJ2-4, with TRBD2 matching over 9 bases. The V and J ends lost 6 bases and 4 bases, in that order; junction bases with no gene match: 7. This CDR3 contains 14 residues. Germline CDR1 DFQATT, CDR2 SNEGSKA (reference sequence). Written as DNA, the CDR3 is TGCAGTGCCGTAGCGGGGGCCCCGAAAAACATTCAGTACTTC. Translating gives CSAVAGAPKNIQYF.

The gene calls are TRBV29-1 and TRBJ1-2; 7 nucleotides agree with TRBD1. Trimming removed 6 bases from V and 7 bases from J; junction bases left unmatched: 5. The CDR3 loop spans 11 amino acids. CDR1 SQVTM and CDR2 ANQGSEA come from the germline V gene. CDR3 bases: TGCAGCGTCGGGACAGCTTCTGGCTACACCTTC. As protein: CSVGTASGYTF. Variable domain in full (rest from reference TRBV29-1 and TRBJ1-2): SAVISQKPSRDICQRGTSLTIQCQVDSQVTMMFWYRQQPGQSLTLIATANQGSEATYESGFVIDKFPISRPNLTFSTLTVSNMSPEDSSIYLCSVGTASGYTFGSGTRLTVV.